The rows below give T cell receptor beta chains drawn from one sample of a study of T-cell reconstitution after alpha-beta-depleted transplantation in children. TCRdb re-analysed the PCR reads in MiXCR, keeping a single row per CDR3 protein. Seen here are around 240,000 distinct CDR3 sequences, about 8.8% observed once, and the top ten hold approximately 4.7%. The specimen comprised PBMCs from the stem cell graft donor, sampled from the stem cell graft. Receptors were obtained from a human donor who donated a stem cell graft to a child with SCID. Each CDR3 is given with its conserved first and last residue. The D gene is left open where the match is weak. Rows may omit the clone size; those that give it use once, few, many or a size class.

TRBD1,many,TRBV12-3/TRBV12-4,TRBJ2-7,TGTGCCAGCAGTTTGAACCCCCTGACAGGGGCCTACGAGCAGTACTTC,CASSLNPLTGAYEQYF
TRBD2,NA,TRBV7-2,TRBJ2-3,TGTGCCAGCAGCTTTGCTCATGCGGGGGGGCCGCGTACGCAGTATTTT,CASSFAHAGGPRTQYF
TRBD2,many,TRBV20-1,TRBJ2-4,TGCAGTGCTAGTCGGCTAGCGGGGACTCTAGCCAAAAACATTCAGTACTTC,CSASRLAGTLAKNIQYF
TRBD1,few,TRBV28,TRBJ2-7,TGTGCCAGCAGTGAGACAGGGGAACAGTACTTC,CASSETGEQYF
NA,many,TRBV29-1,TRBJ2-3,TGCAGCGTTGAAGGCCCAACGGGGGATACGCAGTATTTT,CSVEGPTGDTQYF
NA,many,TRBV20-1,TRBJ2-1,TGCAGTGCTAGGGGGTTAGCGGATTACAATGAGCAGTTCTTC,CSARGLADYNEQFF
NA,NA,TRBV4-2,TRBJ1-4,TGTGCCAGCAGCCAAGATGGGGGGGAGGATGAAAAACTGTTTTTT,CASSQDGGEDEKLFF
NA,many,TRBV12-3/TRBV12-4,TRBJ1-4,TGTGCCAGCAGTCCGACAGGTGGTGAAAAACTGTTTTTT,CASSPTGGEKLFF
NA,many,TRBV5-4,TRBJ2-7,TGTGCCAGCAGCTTGGAAAGGGAGTGGCACGAAGAGGCCTACGAGCAGTACTTC,CASSLEREWHEEAYEQYF
TRBD1,many,TRBV20-1,TRBJ1-5,TGCAGTGCCCACCGACAGGGAGGAAATCAGCCCCAGCATTTT,CSAHRQGGNQPQHF